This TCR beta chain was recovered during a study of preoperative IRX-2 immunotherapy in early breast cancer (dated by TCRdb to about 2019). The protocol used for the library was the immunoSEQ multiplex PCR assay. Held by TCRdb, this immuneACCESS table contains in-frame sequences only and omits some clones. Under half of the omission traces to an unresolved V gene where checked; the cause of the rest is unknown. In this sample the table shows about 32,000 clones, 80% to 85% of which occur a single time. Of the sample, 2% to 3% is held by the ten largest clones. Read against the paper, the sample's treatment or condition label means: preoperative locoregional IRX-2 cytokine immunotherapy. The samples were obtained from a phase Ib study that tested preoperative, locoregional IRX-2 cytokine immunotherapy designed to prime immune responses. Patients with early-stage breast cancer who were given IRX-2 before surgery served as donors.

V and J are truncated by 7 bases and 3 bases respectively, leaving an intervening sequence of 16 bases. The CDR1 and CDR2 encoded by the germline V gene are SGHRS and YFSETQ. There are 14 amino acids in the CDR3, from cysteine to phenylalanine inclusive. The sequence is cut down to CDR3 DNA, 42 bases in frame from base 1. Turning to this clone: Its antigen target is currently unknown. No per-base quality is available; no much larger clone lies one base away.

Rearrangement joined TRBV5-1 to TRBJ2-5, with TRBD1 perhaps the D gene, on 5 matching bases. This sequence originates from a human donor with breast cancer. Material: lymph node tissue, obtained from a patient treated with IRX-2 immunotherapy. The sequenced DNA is TGCGCCAGCCAAATGGGTACAGGTGAAGAGACCCAGTACTTC. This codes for CASQMGTGEETQYF.